This TCR beta chain was captured in a study of blood T cell repertoires in COVID-19. Study at large: Whether acute or convalescent, the COVID-19 samples came from the United States, Italy and Spain. PBMCs, B-cell-depleted T cells, or T cells provided the cDNA or gDNA that made up the material.

V dropped 3 bases and J dropped 1; count of bases not matched to a gene: 2. This CDR3 contains 14 residues. Germline V gene sequence: CDR1 MDHEN, CDR2 SYDVKM. Study processing details: Using reference gene primer amplification, nucleated cell counts were estimated. Libraries were prepared by immunoSEQ multiplex PCR; TCRdb keeps only in-frame clonotypes and omits some of them. From that table come the V and J calls and clone size; the DNA was used to work out D and trimming. The sample has roughly 70,000 clones, around 80% seen once. The chain recombines TRBV28 with TRBJ2-7, with 8 bases lining up with TRBD2. The sequenced material came from peripheral blood. This clonotype was obtained from a human donor in a cohort sampled during active COVID-19. CDR3 coding DNA: TGTGCCAGCAGTTTTCGGGGGGGTTCCTACGAGCAGTACTTC. Translating it yields CASSFRGGSYEQYF.